There are many counts of the clone carrying this TCR beta chain. Antigen unknown. This sample is drawn from a study of human T cells and chemical hapten exposure. Study in general: Small pooled library volume differences chiefly drove per-sample TCR yield variation.

Germline assignment: CDR1 SGHRS and CDR2 YFSETQ. Trimming removed 4 bases at V and 1 base at J, with 17 bases between. The CDR3 sequence is 16 residues long. The study's library attached unique molecular identifiers to single cDNA molecules. Source study methods: Counting gave a median of roughly 97,000 TCRs per sample, with values ranging from roughly 20,000 to 700,000. Each CDR3 protein is one row after TCRdb ran MiXCR on the RACE reads. V and J calls and clone size were set by TCRdb, not the authors. The sample has about 77,000 distinct CDR3 sequences, over 6.5% seen once. Study-wide results and limits: The study found that DPC sensitization did not change TCRs above 1 in 1000 frequency.

Time point meaning: healthy volunteer bleed at 6 weeks. Whole blood, unfractionated, served as the material for total RNA extraction. The gene calls are TRBV5-1 and TRBJ2-5; D is unresolved. The sample taken for sequencing was whole blood. The sequence derives from a female donor in good health. Some clones in this sample may be carry-over from other donors' samples. CDR3 amino acids: CASSPDLTDLQETQYF. The CDR3 DNA reads TGCGCCAGCAGCCCGGATCTGACGGACCTCCAAGAGACCCAGTACTTC.